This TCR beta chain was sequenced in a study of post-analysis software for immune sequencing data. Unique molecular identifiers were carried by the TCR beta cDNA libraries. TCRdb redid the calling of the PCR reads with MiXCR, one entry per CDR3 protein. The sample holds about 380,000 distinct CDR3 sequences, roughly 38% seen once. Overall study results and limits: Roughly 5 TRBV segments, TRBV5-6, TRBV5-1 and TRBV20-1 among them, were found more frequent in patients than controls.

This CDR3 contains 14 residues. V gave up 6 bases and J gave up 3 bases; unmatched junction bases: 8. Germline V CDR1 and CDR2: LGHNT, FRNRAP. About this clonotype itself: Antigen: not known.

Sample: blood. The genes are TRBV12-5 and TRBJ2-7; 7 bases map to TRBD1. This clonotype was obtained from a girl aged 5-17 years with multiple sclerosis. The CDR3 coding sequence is TGTGCTAGTGGGGCCAGGGACAGCCTCTACGAGCAGTACTTC. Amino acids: CASGARDSLYEQYF.